A selection of T cell receptor beta chains follows, all from one sample in a study of shared clonotypes between healthy human individuals. Profiling relied on immunoSEQ multiplex PCR, and the TCRdb table lists in-frame clones only, not all of them. The sample contains approximately 1.5 million clones, approximately 98.5% of which appear only once. Material for sequencing was naive CD4+ T cells sorted from blood. The receptors come from a man younger than 40 in good health. CDR3s include the opening cysteine and the closing phenylalanine or tryptophan. The D gene is left open where the match is weak. Clone size is given for some rows only: seen once, a few or many times, or a class if the clone is expanded.

j_gene: TRBJ2-7
abundance: once
d_gene: NA
v_gene: TRBV9
CDR3nt: TGTGCCAGCAGCGTAGCTCCCCACTCCTACGAGCAGTACTTC
CDR3aa: CASSVAPHSYEQYF

j_gene: TRBJ1-2
abundance: NA
d_gene: NA
v_gene: TRBV5-4
CDR3nt: TGTGCCAGCAGCTTGGTTTCCGGTTTTAGCTATGGCTACACCTTC
CDR3aa: CASSLVSGFSYGYTF

j_gene: TRBJ2-7
abundance: NA
d_gene: NA
v_gene: TRBV7-9
CDR3nt: TGTGCCAGCAGAGGTTTTGATATGTGGGAGGCGTCCTACGAGCAGTACTTC
CDR3aa: CASRGFDMWEASYEQYF

j_gene: TRBJ1-1
abundance: NA
d_gene: TRBD1
v_gene: TRBV30
CDR3nt: TGTGCCTGGAGTGTACTCTGGGACAGTAAAGCTGAAGCTTTCTTT
CDR3aa: CAWSVLWDSKAEAFF

j_gene: TRBJ2-1
abundance: NA
d_gene: TRBD2
v_gene: TRBV5-5
CDR3nt: TGTGCCAGCAGCTTGGACGGGAGGGTATCCTACAATGAGCAGTTCTTC
CDR3aa: CASSLDGRVSYNEQFF

j_gene: TRBJ1-1
abundance: NA
d_gene: TRBD1
v_gene: TRBV5-1
CDR3nt: TGCGCCAGCAGCTTGGAGCAGGGGGCGAACACTGAAGCTTTCTTT
CDR3aa: CASSLEQGANTEAFF

j_gene: TRBJ2-3
abundance: NA
d_gene: NA
v_gene: TRBV7-9
CDR3nt: TGTGCCAGCAGCTTACAGGGGGATACGCAGTATTTT
CDR3aa: CASSLQGDTQYF

j_gene: TRBJ2-7
abundance: NA
d_gene: NA
v_gene: TRBV27
CDR3nt: TGTGCCACTTCCTCCTTATGGGGCTCCTACGAGCAGTACTTC
CDR3aa: CATSSLWGSYEQYF

j_gene: TRBJ2-7
abundance: NA
d_gene: NA
v_gene: TRBV7-2
CDR3nt: TGTGCCAGCACCACGATGTTAGGGTTTAGCGAGCAGTACTTC
CDR3aa: CASTTMLGFSEQYF

j_gene: TRBJ2-3
abundance: NA
d_gene: TRBD2
v_gene: TRBV5-4
CDR3nt: TGTGCCAGCAGCTTGGAACCGACTAGCGGCACAGATACGCAGTATTTT
CDR3aa: CASSLEPTSGTDTQYF

j_gene: TRBJ2-2
abundance: NA
d_gene: NA
v_gene: TRBV28
CDR3nt: TGTGCCAGCAGTGCCCAGGGTCGCACCGGGGAGCTGTTTTTT
CDR3aa: CASSAQGRTGELFF

j_gene: TRBJ2-1
abundance: NA
d_gene: TRBD1
v_gene: TRBV4-1
CDR3nt: TGCGCCAGCAGCCAACAAGTCGGGACAGGGGGGAATGAGCAGTTCTTC
CDR3aa: CASSQQVGTGGNEQFF

j_gene: TRBJ2-5
abundance: NA
d_gene: NA
v_gene: TRBV7-6
CDR3nt: TGTGCCAGCAGCTTAGAGGTACCCGGAGGGACCCAGTACTTC
CDR3aa: CASSLEVPGGTQYF

j_gene: TRBJ2-5
abundance: NA
d_gene: TRBD2
v_gene: TRBV7-2
CDR3nt: TGTGCCAGCAGCTTAAGGAGACTAGCGGGAGACCAAGAGACCCAGTACTTC
CDR3aa: CASSLRRLAGDQETQYF

j_gene: TRBJ2-2
abundance: NA
d_gene: TRBD1
v_gene: TRBV15
CDR3nt: TGTGCCACCAGCACGGGGCAGGGGGTGAACACCGGGGAGCTGTTTTTT
CDR3aa: CATSTGQGVNTGELFF

j_gene: TRBJ1-1
abundance: NA
d_gene: NA
v_gene: TRBV28
CDR3nt: TGTGCCAGCAGTTTACGGGGCCCTGAGAACACTGAAGCTTTCTTT
CDR3aa: CASSLRGPENTEAFF

j_gene: TRBJ1-5
abundance: NA
d_gene: NA
v_gene: TRBV19
CDR3nt: TGTGCATCCAAGGGCTCCTACAATCAGCCCCAGCATTTT
CDR3aa: CASKGSYNQPQHF

j_gene: TRBJ1-5
abundance: NA
d_gene: TRBD1
v_gene: TRBV28
CDR3nt: TGTGCCAGCAGTCACCACGGGACAGGGAATCAGCCCCAGCATTTT
CDR3aa: CASSHHGTGNQPQHF

j_gene: TRBJ2-1
abundance: NA
d_gene: NA
v_gene: TRBV28
CDR3nt: TGTGCCAGCACCCGCGGCGGGACCTATAACAATGAGCAGTTCTTC
CDR3aa: CASTRGGTYNNEQFF

j_gene: TRBJ1-1
abundance: NA
d_gene: NA
v_gene: TRBV7-3
CDR3nt: TGTGCCAGCAGCTTACACCGGAACACTGAAGCTTTCTTT
CDR3aa: CASSLHRNTEAFF

j_gene: TRBJ2-7
abundance: NA
d_gene: TRBD2
v_gene: TRBV2
CDR3nt: TGTGCCAGCAGTGAAGAGCGGGGGGCCTACGAGCAGTACTTC
CDR3aa: CASSEERGAYEQYF

j_gene: TRBJ2-3
abundance: NA
d_gene: TRBD2
v_gene: TRBV29-1
CDR3nt: TGCAGCGTAGTCGGACTAGCGGGGCGCACAGATACGCAGTATTTT
CDR3aa: CSVVGLAGRTDTQYF

j_gene: TRBJ2-1
abundance: NA
d_gene: NA
v_gene: TRBV5-1
CDR3nt: TGCGCCAGCAGCTTGGCGCTACCGGATGAGCAGTTCTTC
CDR3aa: CASSLALPDEQFF

j_gene: TRBJ2-5
abundance: NA
d_gene: TRBD2
v_gene: TRBV19
CDR3nt: TGTGCCAGTAGTATAAGGTGGGGACTAGCACAAGAGACCCAGTACTTC
CDR3aa: CASSIRWGLAQETQYF

j_gene: TRBJ1-1
abundance: NA
d_gene: NA
v_gene: TRBV5-1
CDR3nt: TGCGCCAGCAGCTTGGAATCCGCCGGGGTCACTGAAGCTTTCTTT
CDR3aa: CASSLESAGVTEAFF

j_gene: TRBJ1-1
abundance: NA
d_gene: NA
v_gene: TRBV11-2
CDR3nt: TGTGCCAGCAGCTACGGGGCAGGGAGATCGTACACTGAAGCTTTCTTT
CDR3aa: CASSYGAGRSYTEAFF

j_gene: TRBJ2-7
abundance: NA
d_gene: NA
v_gene: TRBV27
CDR3nt: TGTGCCAGCAGTAAGGAGGGCTACGAGCAGTACTTC
CDR3aa: CASSKEGYEQYF

j_gene: TRBJ2-5
abundance: NA
d_gene: NA
v_gene: TRBV11-1
CDR3nt: TGTGCCAGCAGCCTAGGACAGCGGGGTCAGACCCAGTACTTC
CDR3aa: CASSLGQRGQTQYF

j_gene: TRBJ2-7
abundance: NA
d_gene: NA
v_gene: TRBV30
CDR3nt: TGTGCCTGTGCACAAAGCCCCTACGAGCAGTACTTC
CDR3aa: CACAQSPYEQYF

j_gene: TRBJ1-3
abundance: NA
d_gene: NA
v_gene: TRBV9
CDR3nt: TGTGCCAGCAGCATCCAGGTGGCAGGAAACACCATATATTTT
CDR3aa: CASSIQVAGNTIYF

j_gene: TRBJ2-1
abundance: NA
d_gene: TRBD2
v_gene: TRBV9
CDR3nt: TGTGCCAGCAGCCCCCTTGGACTAGCTACGTACAATGAGCAGTTCTTC
CDR3aa: CASSPLGLATYNEQFF

j_gene: TRBJ1-2
abundance: NA
d_gene: TRBD1
v_gene: TRBV29-1
CDR3nt: TGCAGCGCTGCCCCTTTGACAGGGTTTGGCTACACCTTC
CDR3aa: CSAAPLTGFGYTF

j_gene: TRBJ1-3
abundance: NA
d_gene: NA
v_gene: TRBV5-1
CDR3nt: TGCGCCAGCAGCTTGGCTGGGGGAAGGGGTGGATCTGGAAACACCATATATTTT
CDR3aa: CASSLAGGRGGSGNTIYF

j_gene: TRBJ2-1
abundance: NA
d_gene: TRBD1
v_gene: TRBV25-1
CDR3nt: TGTGCCAGCAGTGTGACAGGGTCCGGGAATGAGCAGTTCTTC
CDR3aa: CASSVTGSGNEQFF

j_gene: TRBJ2-5
abundance: NA
d_gene: NA
v_gene: TRBV10-1
CDR3nt: TGCGCCAGCAGTGAGTCGAGGCAGACGATGGAGACCCAGTACTTC
CDR3aa: CASSESRQTMETQYF

j_gene: TRBJ1-1
abundance: NA
d_gene: NA
v_gene: TRBV7-9
CDR3nt: TGTGCCAGCAGCTTATATGGGGACTCCGACACTGAAGCTTTCTTT
CDR3aa: CASSLYGDSDTEAFF

j_gene: TRBJ2-1
abundance: NA
d_gene: NA
v_gene: TRBV18
CDR3nt: TGTGCCAGCTCACCTACGGGTTTTGATGGAAATGAGCAGTTCTTC
CDR3aa: CASSPTGFDGNEQFF

j_gene: TRBJ1-2
abundance: NA
d_gene: NA
v_gene: TRBV2
CDR3nt: TGTGCCAGCGTCCCGGGTATCGATGGCTACACCTTC
CDR3aa: CASVPGIDGYTF

j_gene: TRBJ2-3
abundance: NA
d_gene: NA
v_gene: TRBV9
CDR3nt: TGTGCCAGCAGCGTGGAAGCGGTTTGGACAGATACGCAGTATTTT
CDR3aa: CASSVEAVWTDTQYF

j_gene: TRBJ2-1
abundance: NA
d_gene: TRBD2
v_gene: TRBV6-5
CDR3nt: TGTGCCAGCAGTTACTCCGGGACTAGAGAGTACAATGAGCAGTTCTTC
CDR3aa: CASSYSGTREYNEQFF

j_gene: TRBJ2-3
abundance: NA
d_gene: NA
v_gene: TRBV29-1
CDR3nt: TGCAGCGTTGATTCTAGGGATACGCAGTATTTT
CDR3aa: CSVDSRDTQYF

j_gene: TRBJ1-4
abundance: NA
d_gene: NA
v_gene: TRBV28
CDR3nt: TGTGCCAGCAGTTACCCCGGGGGGGCCAATGAAAAACTGTTTTTT
CDR3aa: CASSYPGGANEKLFF

j_gene: TRBJ2-1
abundance: NA
d_gene: NA
v_gene: TRBV7-3
CDR3nt: TGTGCCAGCGGGTCCTCCTACAATGAGCAGTTCTTC
CDR3aa: CASGSSYNEQFF

j_gene: TRBJ2-3
abundance: NA
d_gene: NA
v_gene: TRBV14
CDR3nt: TGTGCCAGCAGCCAATTACAGGGCTCAGATACGCAGTATTTT
CDR3aa: CASSQLQGSDTQYF

j_gene: TRBJ2-7
abundance: NA
d_gene: NA
v_gene: TRBV7-8
CDR3nt: TGTGCCAGCAGCTTAGCGATAGGGATCGGCGGTGCCTACGAGCAGTACTTC
CDR3aa: CASSLAIGIGGAYEQYF

j_gene: TRBJ2-7
abundance: NA
d_gene: TRBD2
v_gene: TRBV19
CDR3nt: TGTGCCAGTAGTATAGACGCTAGCGGGAGTATCTACGAGCAGTACTTC
CDR3aa: CASSIDASGSIYEQYF

j_gene: TRBJ2-7
abundance: once
d_gene: TRBD2
v_gene: TRBV28
CDR3nt: TGTGCCAGCAGAACCCTAGCGGGAGAGAACTACGAGCAGTACTTC
CDR3aa: CASRTLAGENYEQYF